This T cell receptor beta chain was recorded in a study of blood T cell repertoires in COVID-19. Seattle-derived patients entered the study during active infection and were followed longitudinally. As processed by the authors: Estimated nucleated cell counts came from reference gene primer amplification. Data came from immunoSEQ multiplex PCR; TCRdb stores just in-frame clones and leaves some out. V and J calls plus clone size are reproduced from that table; the DNA served to infer D and trimming. This sample has about 500,000 clones, with 85% to 90% found just once. The CDR3 sequence is 17 residues long. Losses at the gene ends were 2 bases for V and 8 bases for J; bases not matched to a gene: 8. The germline CDR1 and CDR2 sequences are MNHNS and SASEGT.

The V call is TRBV6-1, the J call TRBJ2-1; 14 positions match TRBD2. The specimen sequenced was peripheral blood. This clonotype was obtained from a young man with COVID-19, enrolled during active disease. CDR3 DNA: TGTGCCAGCAGTGAAATGGGACTAGCGGGAGCCGGGGATGAGCAGTTCTTC. Encoded protein: CASSEMGLAGAGDEQFF.